The next 8 T cell receptor beta chains were all read from a single sample in a study of blood T cell repertoires in COVID-19. Clones were sequenced by immunoSEQ multiplex PCR, and TCRdb holds only the in-frame ones, with some missing. Of more than 350,000 clones listed, roughly 90% are singletons. The sample was peripheral blood. The receptors stem from a woman aged 30 to 39 with COVID-19, enrolled during active disease.

As DNA, the CDR3 is TGTGCCAGCTCACCATCATCGAGTCGAGAGCAGTACGTC. Protein product: CASSPSSSREQYV. The chain has TRBV18 and TRBJ2-7; no definite D call. The germline V gene encodes CDR1 KGHSH and CDR2 LQKENI. Trimming pared 2 bases from V and 7 bases from J, leaving 12 bases between. The CDR3 is 13 residues long.

The chain couples TRBV5-4 to TRBJ1-1; 10 positions match TRBD1. There are 15 residues in the CDR3. Germline V gene data show CDR1 as SGHNT and CDR2 as YYREEE (reference sequence). Germline trimming cut 4 bases from V and 1 base from J; bases unmatched to any gene: 4. Here the CDR3 reads CASSPTGGANTEAFF. The CDR3 DNA reads as TGTGCCAGCAGCCCGACAGGGGGCGCGAACACTGAAGCTTTCTTT.

The chain uses TRBV19 and TRBJ1-2; D perhaps matches TRBD1 (5 bases). V lost 10 bases to trimming and J lost 2 bases, with 20 bases between them. Germline loops: CDR1 LNHDA, CDR2 SQIVND (reference sequence). CDR3 length: 15 residues. The CDR3, as DNA: TGTGCCACCTCAGACAGTGCCCTCGGAAACTATGGCTACACCTTC. Its protein product is CATSDSALGNYGYTF.

The chain recombines TRBV6-5 with TRBJ2-7; D might be TRBD1 (7 bases). The CDR3 is 14 amino acids. The germline gives CDR1 MNHEY, CDR2 SVGAGI. The V end was cut by 6 bases, the J end by 0 bases, with 12 bases between. The CDR3 nucleotides are TGTGCCAGCAGGCGGGACAGCAGCTCCTACGAGCAGTACGTC. Translation: CASRRDSSSYEQYV.

This chain links TRBV5-4 with TRBJ1-1; D might be TRBD1 (6 bases). Germline CDR1 reads SGHNT; CDR2 reads YYREEE (reference sequence). Trimming took off 7 bases at V and 1 base at J, with 11 bases between the two ends. The CDR3 is 13 amino acids. CDR3 in DNA: TGTGCCAGCCGGATAGGGGGGAACACTGAAGCTTTCTTT. Translation gives CASRIGGNTEAFF.

The rearrangement joins TRBV6-2 or TRBV6-3 to TRBJ1-1; weak D call: TRBD1 (5 bases). The CDR3 consists of 14 residues. Germline CDR1 reads MNHEY; CDR2 reads SVGEGT. V lost 3 bases and J 0 bases, leaving 8 bases between the germline ends. The CDR3 nucleotides are TGTGCCAGCAGTTATTTGGACATGAACACTGAAGCTTTCTTT. Its protein product is CASSYLDMNTEAFF.

The V and J genes are TRBV18 and TRBJ1-5; a weak D match, TRBD1 (6 bases). The V and J ends lost 4 bases and 8 bases respectively, with 12 bases between them. Germline V gene sequence: CDR1 KGHSH, CDR2 LQKENI. The CDR3 has 13 amino acids. The CDR3 loop is CASSRQDHEPQHF. The CDR3 DNA reads TGTGCCAGCTCACGACAGGACCACGAGCCCCAGCATTTT.

The J gene is TRBJ2-2, the V gene TRBV19, with D perhaps TRBD2 (6 bases). Germline CDR1 LNHDA, CDR2 SQIVND (reference sequence). The CDR3 is 18 amino acids. V lost 5 bases and J 3 bases, leaving 22 bases between the germline ends. The CDR3 sequence is CASSPSERDLGYTGELFF. DNA for the CDR3: TGTGCCAGTAGTCCGTCGGAGAGGGACTTGGGGTACACCGGGGAGCTGTTTTTT. The full variable domain, rest sourced from reference TRBV19 and TRBJ2-2, is DGGITQSPKYLFRKEGQNVTLSCEQNLNHDAMYWYRQDPGQGLRLIYYSQIVNDFQKGDIAEGYSVSREKKESFPLTVTSAQKNPTAFYLCASSPSERDLGYTGELFFGEGSRLTVL.